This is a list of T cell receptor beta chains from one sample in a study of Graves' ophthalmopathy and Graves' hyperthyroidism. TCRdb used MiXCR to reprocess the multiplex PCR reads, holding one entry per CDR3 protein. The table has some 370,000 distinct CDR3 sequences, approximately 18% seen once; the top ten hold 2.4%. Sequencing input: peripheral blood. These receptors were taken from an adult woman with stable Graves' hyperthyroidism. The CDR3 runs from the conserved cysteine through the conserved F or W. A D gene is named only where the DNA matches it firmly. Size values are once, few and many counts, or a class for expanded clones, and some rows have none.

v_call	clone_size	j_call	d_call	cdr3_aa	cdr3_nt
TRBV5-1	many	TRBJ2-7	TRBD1	CASSLDGTGHPKRGYEQYF	TGCGCCAGCAGCTTGGACGGGACAGGGCACCCCAAACGCGGTTACGAGCAGTACTTC
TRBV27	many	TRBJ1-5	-	CASSLVWGNQPQHF	TGTGCCAGCAGTTTAGTTTGGGGGAATCAGCCCCAGCATTTT
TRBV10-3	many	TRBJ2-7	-	CAISLTAYEQYF	TGTGCCATCAGCTTAACAGCCTACGAGCAGTACTTC
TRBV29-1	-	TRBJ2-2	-	CSVVSGELFF	TGCAGCGTGGTTAGCGGGGAGCTGTTTTTT
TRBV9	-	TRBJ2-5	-	CASSAAGEETQYF	TGTGCCAGCAGCGCCGCAGGGGAAGAGACCCAGTACTTC
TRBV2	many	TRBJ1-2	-	CASTAGDTGYTF	TGTGCCAGCACCGCAGGGGATACTGGCTACACCTTC
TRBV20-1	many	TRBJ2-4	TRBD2	CSARDWLAGGLAKNIQYF	TGCAGTGCTAGAGATTGGCTAGCGGGAGGGTTAGCCAAAAACATTCAGTACTTC
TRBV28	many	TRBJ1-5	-	CASRQTGTQVLYSNQPQHF	TGTGCCAGCAGGCAGACCGGGACACAAGTACTCTATAGCAATCAGCCCCAGCATTTT
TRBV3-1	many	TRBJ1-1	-	CASTPPLGGKTEAFF	TGTGCCAGCACTCCACCGTTGGGGGGCAAGACTGAAGCTTTCTTT
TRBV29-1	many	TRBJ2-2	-	CSAGHPRELFF	TGCAGCGCTGGCCACCCCCGGGAGCTGTTTTTT
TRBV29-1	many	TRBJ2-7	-	CSVAGGYEQYF	TGCAGCGTTGCAGGAGGCTACGAGCAGTACTTC
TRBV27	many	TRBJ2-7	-	CASSLRASSSYEQYF	TGTGCCAGCAGTTTAAGAGCATCGAGCTCCTACGAGCAGTACTTC
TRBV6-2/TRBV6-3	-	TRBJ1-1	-	CASSYGGDTEAFF	TGTGCCAGCAGTTACGGTGGGGACACTGAAGCTTTCTTT
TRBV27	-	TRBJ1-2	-	CASSFTRGIYGYTF	TGTGCCAGCAGTTTCACGAGGGGGATCTATGGCTACACCTTC
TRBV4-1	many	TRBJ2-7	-	CASSQDRGSESYEQYF	TGCGCCAGCAGCCAAGATCGTGGAAGCGAATCCTACGAGCAGTACTTC
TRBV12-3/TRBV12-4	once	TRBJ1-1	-	CASRDDSGNTEAFF	TGTGCCAGCAGGGACGACAGCGGGAACACTGAAGCTTTCTTT